This T cell receptor beta chain was recorded in a study of blood T cell repertoires in COVID-19 (dated by TCRdb to about 2020). In the study overall: The collaborator samples originated in the United States, Italy and Spain and spanned the acute and convalescent phases of COVID-19. The sample metadata nearly always contained a de-identified subject ID, COVID-19 status, age in years and sex. The repertoires were made available in a free public database intended to serve as a resource for research on the immune response to SARS-CoV-2. Deeply sampled blood TCRbeta repertoires from subjects exposed to, actively infected with, or recovered from COVID-19 were included in the dataset. The material from the prospective study consisted of cDNA or gDNA derived from T cells, B-cell-depleted T cells, or PBMCs. Samples were obtained from the ongoing ImmuneRACE study (first 160 participants) and from 1,000 to 1,500 subjects provided by 6 global collaborators. Where available, HLA class I and class II types were obtained from metadata supplied by the sample provider rather than from assay-based typing.

Whole blood was collected in K2EDTA tubes by collaborating institutions according to the institutions' own protocols. For TCRbeta analysis, collaborator samples were shipped as frozen whole blood, as isolated PBMCs, or as DNA extracted from either sample type. In the germline V gene (reference sequence), CDR1 corresponds to LNHDA and CDR2 to SQIVND. The CDR3 measures 15 amino acids from cysteine to phenylalanine. Only the CDR3 DNA is retained, 45 bases long and in frame from the first base. Here V drops 4 bases and J drops 3 bases, and the junction holds 6 bases not matched to any gene. Comment on this clone: The antigen this receptor binds is unknown. No per-base quality is available; no much larger clone lies one base away.

The full study reports these points: The amount of clinical and demographic metadata varied by source and participant and was provided uncurated.

TCRbeta CDR3 regions were amplified from genomic DNA by means of the immunoSEQ Assay, a bias-controlled multiplex PCR. Regarding the original processing steps: The number of nucleated cells in each sample was estimated from the amplification of reference gene primers within the assay. To quantify the absolute abundance of each unique TCRbeta CDR3 rearrangement, sequence reads were collapsed and filtered. For each sample, productive Simpson clonality was calculated by taking the square root of Simpson's diversity index across productive rearrangements. TCRdb took over this immuneACCESS table, retaining in-frame rearrangements with V and J assigned. Such tables are incomplete; in checked studies, under half of the missing clones stem from an unresolved V gene, and the remainder is unexplained. The DNA gave D and trimming, while V, J and clone size come from that table. For this sample the table gives approximately 49,000 clones, of which around 82% were detected only once. The leading ten clones occupy less than 3% of the sample.

The origin of this receptor is a woman aged 60 to 75 with acute or convalescent COVID-19. Sequencing was done on a sample of peripheral blood. In this chain, TRBV19 is recombined with TRBJ2-3, and 8 bases in between align with TRBD2. The DNA reads TGTGCCAGTAGTACGGGACTAGTGGTGACAGATACGCAGTATTTT. It specifies CASSTGLVVTDTQYF.